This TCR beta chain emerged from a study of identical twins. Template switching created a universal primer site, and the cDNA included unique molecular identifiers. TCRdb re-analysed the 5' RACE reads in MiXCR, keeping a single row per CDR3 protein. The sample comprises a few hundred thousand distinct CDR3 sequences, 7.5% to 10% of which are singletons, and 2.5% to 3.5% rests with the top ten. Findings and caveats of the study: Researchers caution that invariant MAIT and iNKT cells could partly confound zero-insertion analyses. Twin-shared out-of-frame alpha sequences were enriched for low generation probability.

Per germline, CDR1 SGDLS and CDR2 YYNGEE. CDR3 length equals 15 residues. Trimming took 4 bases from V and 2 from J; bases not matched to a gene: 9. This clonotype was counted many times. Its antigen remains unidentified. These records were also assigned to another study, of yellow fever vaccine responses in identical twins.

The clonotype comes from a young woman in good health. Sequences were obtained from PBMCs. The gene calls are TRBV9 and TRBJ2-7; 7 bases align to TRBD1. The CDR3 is CASSPEGQTPYEQYF. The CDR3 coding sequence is TGTGCCAGCAGCCCAGAGGGACAGACCCCCTACGAGCAGTACTTC.